This T cell receptor (beta chain) is from a study of cytomegalovirus exposure and HLA in healthy donors. Overall study results and limits: Previous analysis showed most TCR beta V segments were productive about 87% or about 30% of the time.

The CDR3 has 16 amino acids. Germline assignment: CDR1 SEHNR and CDR2 FQNEAQ (reference sequence). Unmatched junction bases numbered 8, after V lost 5 bases and J lost 4 bases. A note on this clone: Its antigen is unidentified.

Researchers ran the PCR with 60 Vbeta and 13 Jbeta primers. TCRdb's copy holds only in-frame clones and misses some; the assay was immunoSEQ multiplex PCR. The sample includes fewer than 200,000 clones, roughly 78% of them seen just once. This TCR came from a middle-aged man in good health and CMV-seropositive. The J gene is TRBJ1-3, the V gene TRBV7-9; 10 nucleotides line up with TRBD1. The sample comprised PBMCs. CDR3 loop: CASSRDRGWGGNTIYF. The CDR3 coding sequence is TGTGCCAGCAGCCGGGACAGGGGATGGGGAGGAAACACCATATATTTT.